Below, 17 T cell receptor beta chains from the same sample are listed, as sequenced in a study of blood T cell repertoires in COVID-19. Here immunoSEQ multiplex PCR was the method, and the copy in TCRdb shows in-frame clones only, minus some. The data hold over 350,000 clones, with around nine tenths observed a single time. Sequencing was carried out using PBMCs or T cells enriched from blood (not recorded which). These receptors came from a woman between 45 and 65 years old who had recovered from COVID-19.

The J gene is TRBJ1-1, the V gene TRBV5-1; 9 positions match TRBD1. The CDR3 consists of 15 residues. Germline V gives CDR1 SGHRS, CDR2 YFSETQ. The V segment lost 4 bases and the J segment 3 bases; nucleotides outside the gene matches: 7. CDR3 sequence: CASSLLGQGYTEAFF. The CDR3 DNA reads TGCGCCAGCAGCCTCCTCGGACAGGGGTACACTGAAGCTTTCTTT.

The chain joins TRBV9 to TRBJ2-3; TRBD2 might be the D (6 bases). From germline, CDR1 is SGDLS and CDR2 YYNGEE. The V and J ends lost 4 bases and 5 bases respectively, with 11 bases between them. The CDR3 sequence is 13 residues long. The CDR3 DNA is TGTGCCAGCAGCCCTATGGGGGGAGATACGCAGTATTTT. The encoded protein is CASSPMGGDTQYF.

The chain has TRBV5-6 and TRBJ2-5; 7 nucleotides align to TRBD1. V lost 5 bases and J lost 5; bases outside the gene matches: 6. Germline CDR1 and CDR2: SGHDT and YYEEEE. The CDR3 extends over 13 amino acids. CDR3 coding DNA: TGTGCCAGCAGAGAAGGACAGGTGGAGACCCAGTACTTC. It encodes CASREGQVETQYF.

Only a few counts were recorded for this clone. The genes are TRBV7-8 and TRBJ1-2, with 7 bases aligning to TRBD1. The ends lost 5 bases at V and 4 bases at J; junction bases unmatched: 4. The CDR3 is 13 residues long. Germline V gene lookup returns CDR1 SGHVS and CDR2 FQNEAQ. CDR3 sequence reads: CASSRTGSYGYTF. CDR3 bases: TGTGCCAGCAGCCGGACAGGTTCCTATGGCTACACCTTC.

Here the CDR3 reads CAIPRGGMNAGANVLTF. Written as DNA, the CDR3 is TGTGCTATACCCCGGGGAGGAATGAATGCTGGGGCCAACGTCCTGACTTTC. The genes are TRBV30 and TRBJ2-6, with a weak D call TRBD2 (6 bases). The CDR3 sequence is 17 residues long. The germline V gene encodes CDR1 GTSNPN and CDR2 SVGIG (reference sequence).

CDR3 coding DNA: TGTGCCAGCAGCCAAGATCCGAACTATGGCTACACCTTC. It yields the protein CASSQDPNYGYTF. The rearrangement uses TRBV3-1 (or the pseudogene TRBV3-2) and TRBJ1-2; no definite D call. This CDR3 comprises 13 residues. The V and J ends lost 0 bases and 2 bases respectively, with 4 bases between them. Germline lookup yields CDR1 LGHDT and CDR2 YNNKEL (reference sequence).

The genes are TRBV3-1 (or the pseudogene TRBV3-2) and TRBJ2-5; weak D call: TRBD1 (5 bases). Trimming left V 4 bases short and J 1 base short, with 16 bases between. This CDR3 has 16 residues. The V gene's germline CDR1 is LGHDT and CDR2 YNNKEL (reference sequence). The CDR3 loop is CASSRGRDSVQETQYF. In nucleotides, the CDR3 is TGTGCCAGCAGCCGCGGACGAGACAGCGTCCAAGAGACCCAGTACTTC.

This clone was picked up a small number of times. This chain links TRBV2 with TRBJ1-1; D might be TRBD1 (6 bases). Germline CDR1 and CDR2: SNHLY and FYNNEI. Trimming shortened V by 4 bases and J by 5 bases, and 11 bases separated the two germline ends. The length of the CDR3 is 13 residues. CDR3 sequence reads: CASSAGEWTEAFF. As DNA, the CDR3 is TGTGCCAGCAGTGCAGGGGAGTGGACTGAAGCTTTCTTT. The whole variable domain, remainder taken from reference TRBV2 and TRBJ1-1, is EPEVTQTPSHQVTQMGQEVILRCVPISNHLYFYWYRQILGQKVEFLVSFYNNEISEKSEIFDDQFSVERPDGSNFTLKIRSTKLEDSAMYFCASSAGEWTEAFFGQGTRLTVV.

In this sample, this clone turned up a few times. CDR3 sequence reads: CASRRQGGDTEAFF. CDR3 DNA sequence: TGTGCCAGCAGGAGACAGGGGGGCGACACTGAAGCTTTCTTT. The chain is built from TRBV5-4 and TRBJ1-1; the match to TRBD1 covers 9 bases. Germline V gene sequence: CDR1 SGHNT, CDR2 YYREEE (reference sequence). V gave up 5 bases and J gave up 3 bases; unmatched junction bases: 5. The CDR3 runs to 14 residues.

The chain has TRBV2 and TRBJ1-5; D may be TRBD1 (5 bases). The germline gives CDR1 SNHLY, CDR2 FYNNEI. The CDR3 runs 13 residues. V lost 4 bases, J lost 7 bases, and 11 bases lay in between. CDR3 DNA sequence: TGTGCCAGCAGTGGGCAGGGAAGACAGCCCCAGCATTTT. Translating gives CASSGQGRQPQHF.

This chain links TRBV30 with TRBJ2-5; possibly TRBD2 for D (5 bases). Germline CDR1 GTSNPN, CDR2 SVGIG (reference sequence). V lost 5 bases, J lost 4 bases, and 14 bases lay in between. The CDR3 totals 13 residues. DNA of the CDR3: TGTGCCTGGCGGACTCACACAGTAGAGACCCAGTACTTC. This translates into CAWRTHTVETQYF.

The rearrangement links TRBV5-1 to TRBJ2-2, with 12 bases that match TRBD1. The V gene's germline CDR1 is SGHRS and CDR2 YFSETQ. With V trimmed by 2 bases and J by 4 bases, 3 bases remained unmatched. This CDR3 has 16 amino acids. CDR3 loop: CASSFGDRGPTGELFF. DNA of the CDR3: TGCGCCAGCAGCTTCGGGGACAGGGGGCCCACCGGGGAGCTGTTTTTT.

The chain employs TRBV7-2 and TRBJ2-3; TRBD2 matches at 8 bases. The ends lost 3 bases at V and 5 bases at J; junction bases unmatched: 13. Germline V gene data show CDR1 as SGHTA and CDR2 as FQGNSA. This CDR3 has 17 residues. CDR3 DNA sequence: TGTGCCAGCAGCTTGAAAGGAGCGGGGGTCATATTAGATACGCAGTATTTT. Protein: CASSLKGAGVILDTQYF.

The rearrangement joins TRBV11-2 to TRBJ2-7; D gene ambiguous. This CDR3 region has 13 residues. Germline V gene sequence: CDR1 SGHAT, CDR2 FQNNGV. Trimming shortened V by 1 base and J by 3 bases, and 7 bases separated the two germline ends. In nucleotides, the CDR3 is TGTGCCAGCAGCTTAGCGGTATTCTACGAGCAGTACTTC. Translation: CASSLAVFYEQYF. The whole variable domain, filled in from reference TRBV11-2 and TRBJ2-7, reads EAGVAQSPRYKIIEKRQSVAFWCNPISGHATLYWYQQILGQGPKLLIQFQNNGVVDDSQLPKDRFSAERLKGVDSTLKIQPAKLEDSAVYLCASSLAVFYEQYFGPGTRLTVT.

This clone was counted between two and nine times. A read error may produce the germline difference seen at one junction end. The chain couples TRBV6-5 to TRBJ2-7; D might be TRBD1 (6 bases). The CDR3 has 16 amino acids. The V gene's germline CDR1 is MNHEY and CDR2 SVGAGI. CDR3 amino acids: CASIYPQGLSSYEQYF. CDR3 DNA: TGTGCCAGCATTTACCCACAGGGATTAAGCTCCTACGAGCAGTACTTC.

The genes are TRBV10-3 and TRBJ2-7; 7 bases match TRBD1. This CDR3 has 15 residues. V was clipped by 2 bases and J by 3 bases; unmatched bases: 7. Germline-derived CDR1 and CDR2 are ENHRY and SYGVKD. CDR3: CAISEEGGSGYEQYF. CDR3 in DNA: TGTGCCATCAGTGAGGAAGGGGGCAGCGGCTACGAGCAGTACTTC.

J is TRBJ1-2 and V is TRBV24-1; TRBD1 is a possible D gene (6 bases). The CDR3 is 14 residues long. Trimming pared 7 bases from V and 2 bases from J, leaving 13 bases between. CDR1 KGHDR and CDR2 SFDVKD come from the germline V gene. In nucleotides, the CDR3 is TGTGCCACCAGCCCAGGAACAGGGAACTATGGCTACACCTTC. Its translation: CATSPGTGNYGYTF.